This TCR beta chain emerged from a study of blood T cell repertoires in COVID-19. The wider study: Whether acute or convalescent, the COVID-19 samples came from the United States, Italy and Spain.

All recovered Cohort 3 donors got two negative PCRs, got clearance, or saw symptom resolution. The CDR3 runs to 15 residues. Looked up from germline, CDR1 is KGHSH and CDR2 is LQKENI. V was clipped by 3 bases and J by 10 bases, with 16 bases between them. Sequenced by immunoSEQ multiplex PCR; TCRdb stores in-frame clones only, minus some. Among approximately 200,000 clones listed, 70% to 90% were seen once. This clonotype was sampled from a man younger than 45 who had recovered from COVID-19. Sequenced sample: PBMCs or T cells enriched from blood (not recorded which). This sequence joins TRBV18 and TRBJ1-6; D possibly corresponds to TRBD1 (5 bases). In nucleotides, the CDR3 is TGTGCCAGCTCACCCAGCGGGGGAGAGTCGTCACCCCTCCACTTT. This encodes CASSPSGGESSPLHF.